This TCR beta chain is from a study of control samples from healthy donors and cancer patients. This clone was counted a few times. Clones were sequenced by immunoSEQ multiplex PCR, and TCRdb holds only the in-frame ones, with some missing. The data contain about 120,000 clones, 87% of them singletons. Trimming pared 4 bases from V and 9 bases from J, leaving 7 bases between. This CDR3 contains 12 residues. Germline CDR1 is LGHDT and CDR2 is YNNKEL (reference sequence). The V gene is TRBV3-1 (or the pseudogene TRBV3-2), the J gene TRBJ1-6; D call uncertain. Sample: blood. This clonotype was sampled from a man aged 18 to 30 in good health. The CDR3 DNA follows: TGTGCCAGCAGCCCCAAAGGTTCACCCCTCCACTTT. Translating gives CASSPKGSPLHF.